The present entry profiles one TCR beta chain with its context. The antigen this receptor binds is unknown. Per-base quality was not reported, and no clone a single base away is much larger than it. TCRbeta CDR3 regions were amplified from genomic DNA using the immunoSEQ Assay, a bias-controlled multiplex PCR. The authors' pipeline ran thus. Nucleated cell counts per sample were estimated from amplification of reference gene primers within the assay. To quantify the absolute abundance of each unique TCRbeta CDR3 rearrangement, sequence reads were collapsed and filtered. Productive Simpson clonality was computed per sample as the square root of Simpson's diversity index over productive rearrangements. TCRdb took over this immuneACCESS table, retaining in-frame rearrangements with V and J assigned. Such tables are incomplete; in checked studies, under half of the missing clones stem from an unresolved V gene, and the remainder is unexplained. That table supplies the V and J calls and clone size; D and trimming were determined from the DNA. This sample comprises some 300,000 clones, approximately 86% of them detected only once. The leading ten clones occupy about an eighth of the sample.

One collaborating source in Seattle enrolled patients during active infection and followed them longitudinally through the course of disease. Collaborating institutions collected whole blood in K2EDTA tubes following their own protocols. For TCRbeta analysis, collaborators shipped samples as frozen whole blood, isolated PBMCs, or DNA extracted from either of those sample types. This specimen comes from a study of blood T cell repertoires in COVID-19 (dated by TCRdb to the early 2020s). Looking at the study overall: Samples from collaborators originated in the United States, Italy and Spain and spanned both the acute and convalescent phases of COVID-19. The prospective study material was composed of cDNA or gDNA derived from T cells, B-cell-depleted T cells, or PBMCs. Subjects who had been exposed to COVID-19, were actively infected with it, or had recovered from it provided the deeply sampled blood TCRbeta repertoires that made up the dataset. The repertoires were released in a freely available public database meant as a resource for research on the immune response to SARS-CoV-2. The samples were drawn from the first 160 participants of the ongoing ImmuneRACE study and from 950 to 1,500 subjects provided by 6 global collaborators. Nearly every sample came with metadata listing a de-identified subject ID, COVID-19 status, age in years and sex. Where available, HLA class I and class II types were taken from metadata supplied by the sample provider and were not determined by assay-based typing.

V lost 1 base and J lost 5 bases, and the count of bases not matched to a germline gene is 11. The CDR3 goes from the cysteine to the phenylalanine over 17 residues. Here the CDR3 DNA is all that survives: 51 bases in frame from base 1. For CDR1 and CDR2, the germline V gene (reference sequence) lists PRHDT and FYEKMQ. Summary of the overall study and its limitations: Clinical and demographic metadata were provided uncurated, with the amount varying by source and participant.

The chain uses TRBV13 and TRBJ2-3, with 8 junctional bases fitting TRBD2. Specimen: peripheral blood. The TCR comes from a woman aged 65 to 85 with COVID-19, enrolled during active disease. The CDR3 is CASSLVSAGAGGDTQYF. DNA sequence: TGTGCCAGCAGCTTAGTCTCCGCGGGGGCGGGGGGAGATACGCAGTATTTT.